The clone carrying this T cell receptor beta chain has more than one count but fewer than ten. The antigen is not known. The data were obtained in a study of blood T cells in healthy people across ages. General study findings and limits: Diversity of TCR beta correlated strongly with naive T cell percentage. Nothing was known about donor CMV status, and this possibly confounded expanded clonotype changes.

For the second PCR, which ran for about 7 to 11 cycles, a sample-barcoded 5' primer and a J-beta primer mix were used. MiXCR was run by TCRdb on the 5' RACE reads, yielding one entry per CDR3 protein. The repertoire holds approximately 850,000 distinct CDR3 sequences, with 58% as singletons. The CDR3 is 15 amino acids. V shed 2 bases and J 10 bases; nucleotides not matched to a gene: 11. Germline CDR1 and CDR2: LGHNA and YSLEER. Input material: blood. The TCR was taken from a man aged 25 to 40 in good health. The chain links TRBV4-3 to TRBJ2-1; the match to TRBD1 covers 7 bases. The CDR3 reads CASSQLTTGRSEQFF. The CDR3 DNA sequence: TGCGCCAGCAGCCAATTGACGACAGGGAGATCGGAGCAGTTCTTC.